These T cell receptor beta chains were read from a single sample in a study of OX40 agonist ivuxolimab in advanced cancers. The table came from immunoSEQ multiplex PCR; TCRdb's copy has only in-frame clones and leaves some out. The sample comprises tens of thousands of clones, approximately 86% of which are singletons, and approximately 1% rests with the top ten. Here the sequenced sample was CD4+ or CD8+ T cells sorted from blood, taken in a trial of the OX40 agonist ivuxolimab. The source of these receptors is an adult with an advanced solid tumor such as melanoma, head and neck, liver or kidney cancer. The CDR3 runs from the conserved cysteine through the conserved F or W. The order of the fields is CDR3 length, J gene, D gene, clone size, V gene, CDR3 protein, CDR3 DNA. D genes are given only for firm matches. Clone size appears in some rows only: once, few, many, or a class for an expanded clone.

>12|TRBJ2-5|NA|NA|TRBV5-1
CASSLVGETQYF
TGCGCCAGCAGCTTGGTTGGGGAGACCCAGTACTTC
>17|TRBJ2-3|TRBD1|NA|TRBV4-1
CASSPGTGGAMTDTQYF
TGCGCCAGCAGCCCCGGGACAGGGGGCGCGATGACAGATACGCAGTATTTT
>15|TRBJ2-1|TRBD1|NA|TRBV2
CASRTGQGPYNEQFF
TGTGCCAGCAGAACTGGACAGGGACCCTACAATGAGCAGTTCTTC
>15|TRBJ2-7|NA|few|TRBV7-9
CASSLGRALPSEQYF
TGTGCCAGCAGCTTAGGTCGGGCTCTCCCCTCCGAGCAGTACTTC
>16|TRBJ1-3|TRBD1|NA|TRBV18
CASSRGTGRSGNTIYF
TGTGCCAGCTCACGCGGGACAGGCCGCTCTGGAAACACCATATATTTT
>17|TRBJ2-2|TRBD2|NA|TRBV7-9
CASSPLAGGPRTGELFF
TGTGCCAGCAGCCCCCTAGCGGGGGGGCCTCGGACCGGGGAGCTGTTTTTT
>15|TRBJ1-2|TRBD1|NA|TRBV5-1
CASSAGTVPNYGYTF
TGCGCCAGCAGCGCCGGGACAGTGCCGAACTATGGCTACACCTTC
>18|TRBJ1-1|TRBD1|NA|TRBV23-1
CASSQPNRTGFRNTEAFF
TGCGCCAGCAGTCAACCGAACAGGACAGGGTTTAGGAACACTGAAGCTTTCTTT
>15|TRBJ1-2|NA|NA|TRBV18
CASSPDRLDGYGYTF
TGTGCCAGCTCACCCGACCGCCTCGACGGTTATGGCTACACCTTC
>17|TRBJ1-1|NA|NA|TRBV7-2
CASSLMGGLIMNTEAFF
TGTGCCAGCAGCTTAATGGGGGGGCTGATCATGAACACTGAAGCTTTCTTT
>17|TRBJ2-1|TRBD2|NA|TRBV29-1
CSAASGTSGGPYNEQFF
TGCAGCGCTGCCTCCGGGACTAGCGGGGGGCCCTACAATGAGCAGTTCTTC
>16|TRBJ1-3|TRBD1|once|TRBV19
CASSLTGTGIGNTIYF
TGTGCCAGTAGTCTCACCGGGACAGGGATCGGAAACACCATATATTTT
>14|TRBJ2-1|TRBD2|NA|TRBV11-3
CASSEGLALDEQFF
TGTGCCAGCTCAGAGGGACTAGCGCTAGATGAGCAGTTCTTC
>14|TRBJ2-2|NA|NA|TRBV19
CASSIRRAAGELFF
TGTGCCAGTAGTATTCGCAGGGCGGCCGGGGAGCTGTTTTTT
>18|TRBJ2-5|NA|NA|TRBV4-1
CASSPDLGGTYYEKTQYF
TGCGCCAGCAGCCCTGATCTCGGCGGGACATACTACGAGAAGACCCAGTACTTC
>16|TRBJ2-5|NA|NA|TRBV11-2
CASSLGPNPYQETQYF
TGTGCCAGCAGCTTAGGCCCAAACCCCTACCAAGAGACCCAGTACTTC
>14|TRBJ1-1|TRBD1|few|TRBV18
CASSPEQGVTEAFF
TGTGCCAGCTCACCGGAACAGGGGGTCACTGAAGCTTTCTTT
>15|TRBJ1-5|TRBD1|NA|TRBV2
CASGGQIHSNQPQHF
TGTGCCAGCGGGGGACAGATACATAGCAATCAGCCCCAGCATTTT
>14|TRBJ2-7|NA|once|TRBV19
CASSIRGSSYEQYF
TGTGCCAGTAGTATTAGAGGGAGTTCCTACGAGCAGTACTTC
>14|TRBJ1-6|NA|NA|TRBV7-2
CASSPGSYNSPLHF
TGTGCCAGCAGCCCCGGATCTTATAATTCACCCCTCCACTTT
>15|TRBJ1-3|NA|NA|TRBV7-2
CASRATTNSGNTIYF
TGTGCCAGCAGGGCCACAACTAACTCTGGAAACACCATATATTTT
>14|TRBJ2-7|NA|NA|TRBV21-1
CATSKSRAPYEQYF
TGTGCCACCTCCAAAAGCAGGGCTCCCTACGAGCAGTACTTC
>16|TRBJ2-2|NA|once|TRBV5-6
CASSPPPRRATGELFF
TGTGCCAGCAGTCCCCCCCCGAGGAGAGCGACCGGGGAGCTGTTTTTT
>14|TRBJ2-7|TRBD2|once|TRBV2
CASGRLAGGKEQYF
TGTGCCAGCGGAAGACTAGCGGGGGGGAAGGAGCAGTACTTC
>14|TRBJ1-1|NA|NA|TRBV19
CASSWASGNTEAFF
TGTGCCAGTAGTTGGGCTTCGGGGAACACTGAAGCTTTCTTT
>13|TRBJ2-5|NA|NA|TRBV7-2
CASSPSRTETQYF
TGTGCCAGCAGCCCGAGCCGGACAGAGACCCAGTACTTC
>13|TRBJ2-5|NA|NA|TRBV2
CASTLGLGRAQYF
TGTGCCAGCACCCTCGGCCTGGGGCGGGCCCAGTACTTC
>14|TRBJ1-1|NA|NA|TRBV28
CASGISRGSTEAFF
TGTGCCAGCGGTATCTCGAGGGGAAGCACTGAAGCTTTCTTT
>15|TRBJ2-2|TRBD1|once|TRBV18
CASSPGQGNTGELFF
TGTGCCAGCTCACCGGGACAGGGGAACACCGGGGAGCTGTTTTTT
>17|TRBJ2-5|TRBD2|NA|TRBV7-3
CASSPMGLAGGQETQYF
TGTGCCAGCAGCCCCATGGGACTAGCGGGGGGACAAGAGACCCAGTACTTC
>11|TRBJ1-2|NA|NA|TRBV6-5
CASTGAYGYTF
TGTGCCAGCACAGGTGCCTATGGCTACACCTTC
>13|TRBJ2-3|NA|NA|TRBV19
CASSIRELNTQYF
TGTGCCAGTAGTATCAGGGAGCTAAATACGCAGTATTTT
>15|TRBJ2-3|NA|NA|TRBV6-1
CASSEASTRGATQYF
TGTGCCAGCAGTGAAGCTTCGACTAGAGGTGCTACGCAGTATTTT
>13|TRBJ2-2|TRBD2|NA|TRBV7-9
CASSAGGTGELFF
TGTGCCAGCAGCGCGGGGGGTACCGGGGAGCTGTTTTTT
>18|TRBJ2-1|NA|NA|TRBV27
CASSFPQPRGRAYNEQFF
TGTGCCAGCAGTTTCCCCCAACCCCGGGGCAGGGCTTACAATGAGCAGTTCTTC
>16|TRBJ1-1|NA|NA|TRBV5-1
CASSLVSAGKFAEAFF
TGCGCCAGCAGCTTGGTGTCCGCAGGGAAATTCGCTGAAGCTTTCTTT
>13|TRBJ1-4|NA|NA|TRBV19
CASRQDHNEKLFF
TGTGCCAGTAGGCAGGACCATAATGAAAAACTGTTTTTT
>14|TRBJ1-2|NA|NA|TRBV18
CASSPGGAQHGYTF
TGTGCCAGCTCACCAGGGGGAGCCCAACATGGCTACACCTTC
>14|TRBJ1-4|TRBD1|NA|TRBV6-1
CASSGQGVYEKLFF
TGTGCCAGCAGTGGCCAGGGGGTTTATGAAAAACTGTTTTTT
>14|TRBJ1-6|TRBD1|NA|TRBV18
CASSADRKASPLHF
TGTGCCAGCTCAGCGGACAGGAAGGCTTCACCCCTCCACTTT
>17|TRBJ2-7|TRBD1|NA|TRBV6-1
CASSEDPYRGTYYEQYF
TGTGCCAGCAGTGAAGATCCCTACAGGGGGACCTACTACGAGCAGTACTTC
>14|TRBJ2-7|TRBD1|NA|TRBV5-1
CASSPATGSYEQYF
TGCGCCAGCAGCCCCGCGACAGGGTCCTACGAGCAGTACTTC
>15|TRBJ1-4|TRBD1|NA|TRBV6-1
CASSVTGTTNEKLFF
TGTGCCAGCAGTGTGACAGGGACGACTAATGAAAAACTGTTTTTT
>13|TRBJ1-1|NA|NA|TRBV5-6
CASSWAGNTEAFF
TGTGCCAGCAGCTGGGCAGGGAACACTGAAGCTTTCTTT
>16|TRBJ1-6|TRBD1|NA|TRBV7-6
CASSPSEAGGNSPLHF
TGTGCCAGCAGCCCCTCGGAGGCAGGGGGTAATTCACCCCTCCACTTT
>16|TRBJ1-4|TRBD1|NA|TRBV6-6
CASSNDRVSTNEKLFF
TGTGCCAGCAGTAACGACAGGGTTTCAACTAATGAAAAACTGTTTTTT
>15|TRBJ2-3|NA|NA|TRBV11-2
CASSFSQSYTDTQYF
TGTGCCAGCAGCTTTTCACAGAGCTACACAGATACGCAGTATTTT
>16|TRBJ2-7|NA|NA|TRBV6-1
CASSEVVNGPAYEQYF
TGTGCCAGCAGTGAAGTTGTCAACGGACCAGCCTACGAGCAGTACTTC
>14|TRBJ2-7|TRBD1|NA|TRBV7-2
CASSARTGLGEQYF
TGTGCCAGCAGCGCGAGGACAGGGCTGGGGGAGCAGTACTTC
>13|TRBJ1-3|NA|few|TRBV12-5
CASERSSGNTIYF
TGTGCTAGTGAGAGAAGCTCTGGAAACACCATATATTTT
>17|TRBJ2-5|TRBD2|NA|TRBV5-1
CASSWGLAGTTRETQYF
TGCGCCAGCAGCTGGGGACTAGCGGGGACGACCAGGGAGACCCAGTACTTC
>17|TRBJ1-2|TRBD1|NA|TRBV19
CASNRDRGREVDYGYTF
TGTGCCAGTAACCGGGACAGGGGGCGCGAGGTGGACTATGGCTACACCTTC
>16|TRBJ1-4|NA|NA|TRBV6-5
CASSYSRVLVGEKLFF
TGTGCCAGCAGTTACTCGAGAGTTTTAGTAGGTGAAAAACTGTTTTTT